Listed here are 7 T cell receptor beta chains from one sample, sequenced in a study of control samples from healthy donors and cancer patients. Sequencing was performed with immunoSEQ multiplex PCR; in TCRdb, only in-frame clones are kept and a portion is missing. This table has 70,000 to 80,000 clones, around four fifths appearing once. The sequenced sample consisted of blood. The receptors were sampled from a man aged 45 to 65 in good health.

CDR3 coding DNA: TGTGCCAGGGGACCGAACGTCTACGAGCAGTACTTC. The encoded protein is CARGPNVYEQYF. The chain employs TRBV2 and TRBJ2-7; D may match TRBD1 or TRBD2 (5 bases each). V shed 9 bases and J shed 3 bases, with 12 bases lying between them. Germline V gives CDR1 SNHLY, CDR2 FYNNEI. The CDR3 length is 12 residues.

The chain couples TRBV6-5 to TRBJ1-2; a weak D match, TRBD1 (5 bases). This CDR3 is 14 amino acids long. Per germline, CDR1 MNHEY and CDR2 SVGAGI. The V gene lost 0 bases and the J gene lost 4 bases, with 9 bases spanning the gap. CDR3 DNA: TGTGCCAGCAGTTACTCCCCGGACATCTATGGCTACACCTTC. Amino acid sequence: CASSYSPDIYGYTF.

The chain combines TRBV19 with TRBJ2-7; possible D gene TRBD1, 8 bases. The CDR3 has 15 amino acids. Germline V gene data show CDR1 as LNHDA and CDR2 as SQIVND (reference sequence). Trimming removed 6 bases from V and 3 bases from J, with 18 bases in between. The CDR3 is CASSPGGGGGYEQYF. The CDR3 nucleotides read TGTGCCAGTAGCCCAGGGGGCGGCGGGGGCTACGAGCAGTACTTC.

The chain links TRBV6-1 to TRBJ2-5; a possible D gene is TRBD1 (5 bases). Trimming took 1 base from V and 5 from J, leaving 14 bases between them. The length of the CDR3 is 15 residues. The germline V gene encodes CDR1 MNHNS and CDR2 SASEGT. The CDR3 DNA reads as TGTGCCAGCAGTGAAGGTTCAGGGTCCCTCGAGACCCAGTACTTC. Residues: CASSEGSGSLETQYF.

The table lists this clone with a count of one. The J gene is TRBJ1-6, the V gene TRBV5-1; 9 bases align to TRBD1. J was trimmed by 8 bases and V by 6 bases; bases with no gene match: 9. This CDR3 has 15 residues. From germline, CDR1 is SGHRS and CDR2 YFSETQ. The CDR3: CASKRTGGMDSPLHF. CDR3 in DNA: TGCGCCAGCAAACGTACAGGGGGCATGGATTCACCCCTCCACTTT.

The chain combines TRBV4-3 with TRBJ2-7, with D perhaps given as TRBD1 or TRBD2 (5 bases each). The length of the CDR3 is 15 residues. Germline V CDR1 and CDR2: LGHNA, YSLEER. V was pared by 2 bases and J by 3 bases, with 14 bases between. The CDR3 loop reads CASSQQVGAGYEQYF. In DNA, the CDR3 is TGCGCCAGCAGCCAACAGGTAGGGGCGGGCTACGAGCAGTACTTC.

The V call is TRBV6-6, the J call TRBJ2-7, with D perhaps matching TRBD2 (5 bases). CDR3 length: 14 amino acids. V lost 6 bases and J lost 0, with 12 bases in between. Germline V CDR1 and CDR2: MNHNY, SVGAGI (reference sequence). CDR3 protein: CASRPSGSSYEQYF. DNA of the CDR3: TGTGCCAGCAGACCTTCGGGGAGCTCCTACGAGCAGTACTTC.